This T cell receptor (beta chain) was identified during a study of chemoradiotherapy in HPV16-positive cancers. Turning to the study itself: Functional T-cell assays on two HPV16-positive patients' cells defined candidate HPV-specific clones and common TCR motifs.

Notes on this clone: What it binds is not known.

Repertoires were sampled repeatedly during chemoradiotherapy. The length of the CDR3 is 10 residues. V was cut by 8 bases and J by 5 bases, with 4 bases left in between. Germline V gives CDR1 LNHDA, CDR2 SQIVND (reference sequence). Produced via immunoSEQ multiplex PCR; TCRdb's table is partial and in-frame only. The sample yields more than 9,000 clones, 90% seen once. Points from the study as a whole: HPV-specific T cells were functionally defined from only a couple of HPV16-positive patients.

The specimen was taken from a patient who underwent chemoradiotherapy. The gene calls are TRBV19 and TRBJ2-1; D gene unclear. This TCR was recovered from a human donor with HPV-associated anogenital cancer. This CDR3 reads CASADNEQFF. The CDR3 nucleotides are TGTGCCAGTGCCGACAATGAGCAGTTCTTC.